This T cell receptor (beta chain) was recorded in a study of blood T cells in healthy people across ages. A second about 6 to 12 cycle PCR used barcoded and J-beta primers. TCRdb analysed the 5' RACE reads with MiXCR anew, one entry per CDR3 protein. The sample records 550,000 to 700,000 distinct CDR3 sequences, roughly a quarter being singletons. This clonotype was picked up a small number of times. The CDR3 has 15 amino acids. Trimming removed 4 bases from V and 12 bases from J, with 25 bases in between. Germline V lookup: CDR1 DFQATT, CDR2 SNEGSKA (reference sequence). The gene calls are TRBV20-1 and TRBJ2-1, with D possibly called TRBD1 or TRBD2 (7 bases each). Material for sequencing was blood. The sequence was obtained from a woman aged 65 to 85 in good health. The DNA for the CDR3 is TGCAGTGCTAAAAGGGGGCGGGGGCCCTATACTATGCAGTTCTTC. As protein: CSAKRGRGPYTMQFF.